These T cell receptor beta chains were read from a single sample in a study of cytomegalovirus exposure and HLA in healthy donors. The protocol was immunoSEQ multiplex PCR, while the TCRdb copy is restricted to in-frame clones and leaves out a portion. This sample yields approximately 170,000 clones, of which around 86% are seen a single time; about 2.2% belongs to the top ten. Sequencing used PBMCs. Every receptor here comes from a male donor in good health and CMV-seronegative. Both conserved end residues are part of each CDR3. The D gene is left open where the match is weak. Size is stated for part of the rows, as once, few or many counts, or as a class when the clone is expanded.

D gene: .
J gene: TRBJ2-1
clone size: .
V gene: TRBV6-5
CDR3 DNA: TGTGCCAGCAGTTATTGGCATGAGCAGTTCTTC
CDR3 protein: CASSYWHEQFF

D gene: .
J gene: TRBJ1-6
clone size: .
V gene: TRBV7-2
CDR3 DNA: TGTGCCAGCAGCTTAGCGGAGGTTGGCAATTCACCCCTCCACTTT
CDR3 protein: CASSLAEVGNSPLHF

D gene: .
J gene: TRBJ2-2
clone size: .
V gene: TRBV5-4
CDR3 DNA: TGTGCCAGCAGCTTTTCAGTTTCCGGGGAGCTGTTTTTT
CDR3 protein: CASSFSVSGELFF

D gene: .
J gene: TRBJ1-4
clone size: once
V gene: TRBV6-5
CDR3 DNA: TGTGCCAGCAGGCAAGGGGTGGCAAATGAAAAACTGTTTTTT
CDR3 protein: CASRQGVANEKLFF

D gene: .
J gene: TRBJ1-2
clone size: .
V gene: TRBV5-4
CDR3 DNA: TGTGCCAGCAGCCTCCGACGGGATGGCTACACCTTC
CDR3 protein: CASSLRRDGYTF

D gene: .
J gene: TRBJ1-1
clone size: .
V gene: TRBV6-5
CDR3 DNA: TGTGCCACCTCAACCCAGGGTTATACTGAAGCTTTCTTT
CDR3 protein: CATSTQGYTEAFF

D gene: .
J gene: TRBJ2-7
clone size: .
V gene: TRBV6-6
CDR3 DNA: TGTGCCAGCAGGGACACCTACGAGCAGTACTTC
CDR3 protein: CASRDTYEQYF

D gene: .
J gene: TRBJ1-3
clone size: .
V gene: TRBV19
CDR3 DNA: TGTGCCAGTAGTAGGGGCAACACTGGAAACACCATATATTTT
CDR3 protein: CASSRGNTGNTIYF

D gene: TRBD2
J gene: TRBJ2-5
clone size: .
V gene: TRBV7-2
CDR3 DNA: TGTGCCAGCAGTTTGGCTAGCGGGAACCAAGAGACCCAGTACTTC
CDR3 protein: CASSLASGNQETQYF

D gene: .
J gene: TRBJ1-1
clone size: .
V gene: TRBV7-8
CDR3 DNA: TGTGCCAGCAGGATAGGGGCTTACACTGAAGCTTTCTTT
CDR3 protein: CASRIGAYTEAFF

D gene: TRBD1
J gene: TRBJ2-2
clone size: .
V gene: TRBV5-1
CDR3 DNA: TGCGCCAGCAGTTGGGGGACAGTGGTTACCGGGGAGCTGTTTTTT
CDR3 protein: CASSWGTVVTGELFF

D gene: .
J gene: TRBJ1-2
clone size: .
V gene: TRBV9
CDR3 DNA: TGTGCCAGCAGCGGGCCAGGGCACTATGGCTACACCTTC
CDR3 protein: CASSGPGHYGYTF

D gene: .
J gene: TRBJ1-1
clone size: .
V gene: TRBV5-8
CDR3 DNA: TGTGCCAGCAGCCCGGGGGTGGTCGGTGACACTGAAGCTTTCTTT
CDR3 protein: CASSPGVVGDTEAFF

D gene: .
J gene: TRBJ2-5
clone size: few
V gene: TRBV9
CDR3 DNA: TGTGCCAGCAGCGTAGACGGACAGACGGAGACCCAGTACTTC
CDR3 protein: CASSVDGQTETQYF

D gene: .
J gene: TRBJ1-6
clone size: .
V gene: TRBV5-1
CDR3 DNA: TGCGCCAGCAGCTTACGAGGTGACCCTAATTCACCCCTCCACTTT
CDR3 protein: CASSLRGDPNSPLHF

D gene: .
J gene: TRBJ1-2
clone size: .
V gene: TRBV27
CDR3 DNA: TGTGCCAGCAGTTTCCACAGGATTCCTAACTATGGCTACACCTTC
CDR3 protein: CASSFHRIPNYGYTF

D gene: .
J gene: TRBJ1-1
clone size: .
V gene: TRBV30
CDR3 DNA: TGTGCCTGGAGTGTAGGGGAAGTTATGAACACTGAAGCTTTCTTT
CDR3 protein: CAWSVGEVMNTEAFF

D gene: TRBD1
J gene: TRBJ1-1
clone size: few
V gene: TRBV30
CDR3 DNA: TGTGCCTGGTATGACAGGGGCGCGGGAACTGAAGCTTTCTTT
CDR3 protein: CAWYDRGAGTEAFF

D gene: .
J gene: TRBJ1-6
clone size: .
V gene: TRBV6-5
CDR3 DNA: TGTGCCAGCAGTCGACAGTTGAGGTTGGATTCACCCCTCCACTTT
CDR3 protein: CASSRQLRLDSPLHF

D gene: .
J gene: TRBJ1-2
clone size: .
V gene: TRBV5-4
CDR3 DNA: TGTGCCAGCACCCTTGGAGCCAGTGGCTATGGCTACACCTTC
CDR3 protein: CASTLGASGYGYTF

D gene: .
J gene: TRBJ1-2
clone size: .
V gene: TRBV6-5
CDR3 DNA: TGTGCCAGCACCCGGGACAACAACTATGGCTACACCTTC
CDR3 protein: CASTRDNNYGYTF

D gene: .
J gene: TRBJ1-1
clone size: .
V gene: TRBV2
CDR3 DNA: TGTGCCAGCAGTTCCTTGGGGGGGAAAGCTTTCTTT
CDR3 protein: CASSSLGGKAFF

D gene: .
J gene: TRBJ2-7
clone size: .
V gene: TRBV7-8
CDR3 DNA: TGTGCCAGCAGCTTCAGGGCTGGTTACTACGAGCAGTACTTC
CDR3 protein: CASSFRAGYYEQYF

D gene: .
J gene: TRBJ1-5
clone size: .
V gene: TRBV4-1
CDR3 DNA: TGCGCCAGCAGCCAAGAGGGGCGCGGTAGCAATCAGCCCCAGCATTTT
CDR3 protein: CASSQEGRGSNQPQHF

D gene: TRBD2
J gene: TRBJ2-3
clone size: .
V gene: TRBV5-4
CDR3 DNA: TGTGCCAGCAGCCCCAGCGGGGGGGCCGGCACAGATACGCAGTATTTT
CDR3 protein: CASSPSGGAGTDTQYF

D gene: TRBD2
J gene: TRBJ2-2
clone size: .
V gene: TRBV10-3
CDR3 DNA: TGTGCCATCACCGCAGCGGGGGGGACGGGGACCGGGGAGCTGTTTTTT
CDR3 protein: CAITAAGGTGTGELFF

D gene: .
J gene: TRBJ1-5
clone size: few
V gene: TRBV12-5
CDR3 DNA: TGTGCTAGTGGTTCCCAAACGACACGACAGAATCAGCCCCAGCATTTT
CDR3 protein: CASGSQTTRQNQPQHF

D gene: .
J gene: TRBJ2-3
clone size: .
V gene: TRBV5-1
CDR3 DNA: TGCGCCAGCAGCCTCGGGATTCATGCGCGACCAGGAGATACGCAGTATTTT
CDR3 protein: CASSLGIHARPGDTQYF

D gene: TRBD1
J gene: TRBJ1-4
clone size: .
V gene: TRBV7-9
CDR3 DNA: TGTGCCAGCAGCTCGCACCAGGGGGCTACTAATGAAAAACTGTTTTTT
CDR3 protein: CASSSHQGATNEKLFF

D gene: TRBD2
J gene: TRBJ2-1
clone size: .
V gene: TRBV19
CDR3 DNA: TGTGCCAGTAGTATGACTAGCGGCAACAATGAGCAGTTCTTC
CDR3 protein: CASSMTSGNNEQFF

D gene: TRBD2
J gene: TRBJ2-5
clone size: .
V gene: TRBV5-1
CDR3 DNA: TGCGCCAGCAGGGAACTAGCGGGGGGCCAAGAGACCCAGTACTTC
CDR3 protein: CASRELAGGQETQYF

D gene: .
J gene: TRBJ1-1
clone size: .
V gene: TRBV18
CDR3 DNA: TGTGCCAGCTCACCAGGACAGAACACTGAAGCTTTCTTT
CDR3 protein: CASSPGQNTEAFF

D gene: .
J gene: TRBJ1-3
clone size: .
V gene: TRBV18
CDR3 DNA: TGTGCCAGCTCATTGGGACTTGATGGAAACACCATATATTTT
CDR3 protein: CASSLGLDGNTIYF

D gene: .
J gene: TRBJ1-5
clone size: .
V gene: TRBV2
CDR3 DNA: TGTGCCAGCACGGGCCTCGGTGGGGCCAATCAGCCCCAGCATTTT
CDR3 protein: CASTGLGGANQPQHF

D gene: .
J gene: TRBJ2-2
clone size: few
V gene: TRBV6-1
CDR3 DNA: TGTGCCAGCAGTGAACCAAGACAGAACACCGGGGAGCTGTTTTTT
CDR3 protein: CASSEPRQNTGELFF

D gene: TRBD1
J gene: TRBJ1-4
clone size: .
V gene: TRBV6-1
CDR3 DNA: TGTGCCAGCAGTGTGGGACAGGGGCTTAATGAAAAACTGTTTTTT
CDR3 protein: CASSVGQGLNEKLFF

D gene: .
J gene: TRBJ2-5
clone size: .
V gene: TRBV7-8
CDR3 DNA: TGTGCCAGCAGCTCTTATTTTACGGGGCAAGAGACCCAGTACTTC
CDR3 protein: CASSSYFTGQETQYF

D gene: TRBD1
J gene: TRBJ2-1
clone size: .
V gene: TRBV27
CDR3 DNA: TGTGCCAGCAGTTTCTCCCGGGACAGTCCTTCTCATGAGCAGTTCTTC
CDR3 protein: CASSFSRDSPSHEQFF

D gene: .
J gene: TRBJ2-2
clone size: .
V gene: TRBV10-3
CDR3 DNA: TGTGCCATCAGTGAGAGGCGGGAATACCAGGCCGGGGAGCTGTTTTTT
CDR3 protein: CAISERREYQAGELFF

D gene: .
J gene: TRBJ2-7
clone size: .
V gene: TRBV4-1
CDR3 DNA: TGCGCCAGCAGCCAACTTGACAGGACCTCCTACGAGCAGTACTTC
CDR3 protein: CASSQLDRTSYEQYF

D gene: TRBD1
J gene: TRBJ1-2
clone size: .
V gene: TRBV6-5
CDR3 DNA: TGTGCCAGCAGCCAGGGGGGAGGCTACACCTTC
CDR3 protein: CASSQGGGYTF

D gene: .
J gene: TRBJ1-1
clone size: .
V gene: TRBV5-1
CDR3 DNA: TGCGCCAGCAGCATTCCTGAGGGCACTGAAGCTTTCTTT
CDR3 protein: CASSIPEGTEAFF

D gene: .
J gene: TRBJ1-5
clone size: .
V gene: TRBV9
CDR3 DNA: TGTGCCAGCAGCGTAGAGGGTCGGGGAGCCCAGCATTTT
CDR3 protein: CASSVEGRGAQHF

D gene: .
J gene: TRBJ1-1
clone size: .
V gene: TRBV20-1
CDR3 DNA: TGCAGTGTCAGGGGAGGGGGGGGAGCTTTCTTT
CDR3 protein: CSVRGGGGAFF

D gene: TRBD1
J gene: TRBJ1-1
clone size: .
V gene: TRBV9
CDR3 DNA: TGTGCCAGCAGCGTAGGGGACAGGACGACTGAAGCTTTCTTT
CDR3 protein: CASSVGDRTTEAFF

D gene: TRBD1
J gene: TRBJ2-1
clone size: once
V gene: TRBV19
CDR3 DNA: TGTGCCAGTAGTATTGGGATCGGACAGGGGCGTGGGGATGAGCAGTTCTTC
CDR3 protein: CASSIGIGQGRGDEQFF